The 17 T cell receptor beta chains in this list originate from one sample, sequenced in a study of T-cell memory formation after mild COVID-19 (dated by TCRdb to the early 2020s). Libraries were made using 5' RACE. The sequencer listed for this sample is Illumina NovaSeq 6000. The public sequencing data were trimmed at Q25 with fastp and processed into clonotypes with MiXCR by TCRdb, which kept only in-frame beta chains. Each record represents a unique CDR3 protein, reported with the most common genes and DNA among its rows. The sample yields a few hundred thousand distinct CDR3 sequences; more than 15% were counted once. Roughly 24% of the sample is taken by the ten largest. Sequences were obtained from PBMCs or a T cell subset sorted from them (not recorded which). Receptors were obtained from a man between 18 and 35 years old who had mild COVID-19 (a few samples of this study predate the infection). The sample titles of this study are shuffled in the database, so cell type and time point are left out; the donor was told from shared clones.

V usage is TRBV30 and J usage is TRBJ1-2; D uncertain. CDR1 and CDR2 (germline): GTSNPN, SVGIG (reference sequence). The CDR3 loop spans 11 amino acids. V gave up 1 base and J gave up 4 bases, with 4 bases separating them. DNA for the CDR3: TGTGCCTGGAGTGAAAGCTATGGCTACACCTTC. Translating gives CAWSESYGYTF.

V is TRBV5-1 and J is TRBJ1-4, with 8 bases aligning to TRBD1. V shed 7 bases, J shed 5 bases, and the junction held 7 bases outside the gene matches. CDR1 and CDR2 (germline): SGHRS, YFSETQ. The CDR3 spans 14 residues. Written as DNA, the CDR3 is TGCGCCAGCGCAAGGTGGGACAGGAATGAAAAACTGTTTTTT. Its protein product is CASARWDRNEKLFF. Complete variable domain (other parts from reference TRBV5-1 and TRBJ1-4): KAGVTQTPRYLIKTRGQQVTLSCSPISGHRSVSWYQQTPGQGLQFLFEYFSETQRNKGNFPGRFSGRQFSNSRSEMNVSTLELGDSALYLCASARWDRNEKLFFGSGTQLSVL.

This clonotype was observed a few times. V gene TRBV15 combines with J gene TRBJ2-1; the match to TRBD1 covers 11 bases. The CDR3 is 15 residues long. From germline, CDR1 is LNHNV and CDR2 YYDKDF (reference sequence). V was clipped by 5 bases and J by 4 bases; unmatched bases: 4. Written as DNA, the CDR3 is TGTGCCACCAGCCTGGACAGGGGGCCTTACAATGAGCAGTTCTTC. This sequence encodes CATSLDRGPYNEQFF.

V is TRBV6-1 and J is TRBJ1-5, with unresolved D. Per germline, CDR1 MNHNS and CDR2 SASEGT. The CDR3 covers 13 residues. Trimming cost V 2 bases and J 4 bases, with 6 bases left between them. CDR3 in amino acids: CASSERENQPQHF. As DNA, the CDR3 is TGTGCCAGCAGTGAACGGGAAAATCAGCCCCAGCATTTT.

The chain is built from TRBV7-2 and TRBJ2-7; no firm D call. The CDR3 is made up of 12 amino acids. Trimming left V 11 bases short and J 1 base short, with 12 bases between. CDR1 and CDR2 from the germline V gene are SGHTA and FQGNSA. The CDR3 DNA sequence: TGTGCCCGCCGCAAGGGTTCCTACGAGCAGTACTTC. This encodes CARRKGSYEQYF. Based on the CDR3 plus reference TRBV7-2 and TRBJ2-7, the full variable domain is GAGVSQSPSNKVTEKGKDVELRCDPISGHTALYWYRQSLGQGLEFLIYFQGNSAPDKSGLPSDRFSAERTGGSVSTLTIQRTQQEDSAVYLCARRKGSYEQYFGPGTRLTVT.

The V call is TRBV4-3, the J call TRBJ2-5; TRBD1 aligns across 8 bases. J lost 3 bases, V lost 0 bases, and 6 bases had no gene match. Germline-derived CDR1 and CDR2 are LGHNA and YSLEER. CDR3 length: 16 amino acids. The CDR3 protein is CASSQDGAGGEETQYF. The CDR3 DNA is TGCGCCAGCAGCCAAGACGGGGCAGGGGGCGAAGAGACCCAGTACTTC.

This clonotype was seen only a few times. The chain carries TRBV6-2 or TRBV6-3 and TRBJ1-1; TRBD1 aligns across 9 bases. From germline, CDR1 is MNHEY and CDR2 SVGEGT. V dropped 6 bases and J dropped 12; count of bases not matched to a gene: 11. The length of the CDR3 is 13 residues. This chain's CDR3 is CASRTEGQGWTFF. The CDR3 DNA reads TGTGCCAGCAGGACAGAGGGACAGGGTTGGACTTTCTTT.

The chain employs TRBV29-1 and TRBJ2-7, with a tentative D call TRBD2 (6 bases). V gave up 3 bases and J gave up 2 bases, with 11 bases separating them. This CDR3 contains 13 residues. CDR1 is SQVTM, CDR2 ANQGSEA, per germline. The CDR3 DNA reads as TGCAGCGTTGACGGGCGGGGTCCCTACGAGCAGTACTTC. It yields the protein CSVDGRGPYEQYF.

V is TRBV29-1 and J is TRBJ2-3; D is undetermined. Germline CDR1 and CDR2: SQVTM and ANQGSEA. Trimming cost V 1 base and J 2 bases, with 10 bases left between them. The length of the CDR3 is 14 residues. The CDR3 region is CSVEASLLTDTQYF. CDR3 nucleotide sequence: TGCAGCGTTGAAGCATCATTACTCACAGATACGCAGTATTTT.

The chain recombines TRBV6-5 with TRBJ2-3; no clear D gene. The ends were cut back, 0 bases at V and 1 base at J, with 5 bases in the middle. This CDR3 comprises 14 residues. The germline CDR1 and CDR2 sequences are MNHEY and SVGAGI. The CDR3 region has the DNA TGTGCCAGCAGTTACTCGGTGGGCACAGATACGCAGTATTTT. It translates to CASSYSVGTDTQYF.

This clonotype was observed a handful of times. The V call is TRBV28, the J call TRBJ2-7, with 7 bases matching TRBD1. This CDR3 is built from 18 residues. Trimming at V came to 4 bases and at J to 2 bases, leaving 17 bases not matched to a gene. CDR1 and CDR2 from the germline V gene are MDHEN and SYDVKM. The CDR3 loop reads CASSSYWAPRQGTYEQYV. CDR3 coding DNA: TGTGCCAGCAGTTCTTATTGGGCCCCTCGACAGGGCACCTACGAGCAGTACGTC.

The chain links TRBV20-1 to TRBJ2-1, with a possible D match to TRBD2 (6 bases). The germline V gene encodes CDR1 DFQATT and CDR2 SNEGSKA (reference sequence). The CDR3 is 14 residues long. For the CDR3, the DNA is TGCAGCGCACTAGGCACTAGCCAGGTCCATGAGCAGTTCTTC. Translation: CSALGTSQVHEQFF.

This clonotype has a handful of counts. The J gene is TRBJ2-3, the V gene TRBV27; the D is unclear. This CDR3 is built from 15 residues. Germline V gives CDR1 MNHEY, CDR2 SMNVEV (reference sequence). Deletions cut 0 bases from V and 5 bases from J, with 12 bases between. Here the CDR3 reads CASSLSTTYRDTQYF. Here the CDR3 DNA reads TGTGCCAGCAGTTTATCGACAACATACAGAGATACGCAGTATTTT.

CDR3 nucleotide sequence: TGTGCCAGCAGCTTAGCGGGGGGGGCTTACGAGCAGTACTTC. It translates to CASSLAGGAYEQYF. The V and J genes are TRBV7-2 and TRBJ2-7; D possibly corresponds to TRBD2 (7 bases). The V end was cut by 0 bases, the J end by 4 bases, with 10 bases between. The CDR3 is made up of 14 amino acids. Germline V CDR1 and CDR2: SGHTA, FQGNSA.

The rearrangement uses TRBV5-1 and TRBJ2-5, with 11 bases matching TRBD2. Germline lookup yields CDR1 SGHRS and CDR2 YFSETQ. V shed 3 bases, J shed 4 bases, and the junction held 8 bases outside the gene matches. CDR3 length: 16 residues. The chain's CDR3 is CASSSTSGGRGETQYF. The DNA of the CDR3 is TGCGCCAGCAGCTCCACTAGCGGGGGTAGGGGAGAGACCCAGTACTTC.

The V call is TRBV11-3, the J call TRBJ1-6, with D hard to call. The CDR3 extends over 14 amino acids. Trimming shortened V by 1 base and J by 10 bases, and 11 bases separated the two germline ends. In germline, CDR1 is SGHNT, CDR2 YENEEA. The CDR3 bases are TGTGCCAGCAGCTTAGGAGGGCCACTCTCACCCCTCCACTTT. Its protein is CASSLGGPLSPLHF.

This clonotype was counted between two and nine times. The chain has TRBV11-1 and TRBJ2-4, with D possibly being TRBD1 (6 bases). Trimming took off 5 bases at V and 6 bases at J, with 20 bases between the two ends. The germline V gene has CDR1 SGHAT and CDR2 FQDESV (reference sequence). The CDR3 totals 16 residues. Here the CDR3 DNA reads TGTGCCAGCAGCCCGTTGGCCCGAGGGGGTGGAAACATTCAGTACTTC. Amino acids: CASSPLARGGGNIQYF.